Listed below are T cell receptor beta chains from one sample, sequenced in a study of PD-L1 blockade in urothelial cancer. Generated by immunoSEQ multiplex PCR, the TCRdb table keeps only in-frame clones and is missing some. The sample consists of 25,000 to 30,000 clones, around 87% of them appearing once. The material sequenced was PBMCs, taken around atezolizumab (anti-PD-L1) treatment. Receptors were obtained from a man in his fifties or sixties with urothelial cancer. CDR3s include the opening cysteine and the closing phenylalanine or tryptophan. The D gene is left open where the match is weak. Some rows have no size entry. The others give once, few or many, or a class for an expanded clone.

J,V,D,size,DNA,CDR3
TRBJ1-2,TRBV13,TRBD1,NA,TGTGCCAGCAGCCACCGGGACAGGGGCGGTGGCTACACCTTC,CASSHRDRGGGYTF
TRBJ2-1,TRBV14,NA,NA,TGTGCCAGCAGCCAAGTAACAGGGTTCAATGAGCAGTTCTTC,CASSQVTGFNEQFF
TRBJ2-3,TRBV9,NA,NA,TGTGCCAGCCGTCAAGGAGTAAGCACAGATACGCAGTATTTT,CASRQGVSTDTQYF
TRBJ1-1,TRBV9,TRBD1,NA,TGTGCCAGCAGCTCACAGGACAGGGTTGCTGAAGCTTTCTTT,CASSSQDRVAEAFF
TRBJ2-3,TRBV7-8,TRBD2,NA,TGTGCCAGCAGCTTAAGGGGGGGGACTAGCGCGAGCCCAGATACGCAGTATTTT,CASSLRGGTSASPDTQYF
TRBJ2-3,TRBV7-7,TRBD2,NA,TGTGCCAGCAGCCTCGGGACTAGCGGGAGAGGAGGGGATACGCAGTATTTT,CASSLGTSGRGGDTQYF
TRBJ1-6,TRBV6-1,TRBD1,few,TGTGCCAGCAGTGAGGGACAGCTAAATTCACCCCTCCACTTT,CASSEGQLNSPLHF
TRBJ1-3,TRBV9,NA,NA,TGTGCCAGCAGCGTAGTGGACACCAGACACTCTGGAAACACCATATATTTT,CASSVVDTRHSGNTIYF
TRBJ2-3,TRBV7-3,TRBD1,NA,TGTGCCAGCAGCTTATCTGGTGGACAGGGAACAGATACGCAGTATTTT,CASSLSGGQGTDTQYF
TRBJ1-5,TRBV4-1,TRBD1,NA,TGCGCCAGCAGCCAACGAATTGACAGGGGGTTGAATCAGCCCCAGCATTTT,CASSQRIDRGLNQPQHF
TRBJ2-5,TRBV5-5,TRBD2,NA,TGTGCCAGCAGCTTACTAGCGGGGGCCGCAAGTTCTGGGGAGACCCAGTACTTC,CASSLLAGAASSGETQYF
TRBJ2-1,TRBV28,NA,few,TGTGCCAGCAGTTTCGACAGCACCTACAATGAGCAGTTCTTC,CASSFDSTYNEQFF
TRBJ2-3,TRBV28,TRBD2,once,TGTGCCAGCAGTCGCCCAAGGACTAGCGGGATATCAGATACGCAGTATTTT,CASSRPRTSGISDTQYF
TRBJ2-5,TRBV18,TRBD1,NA,TGTGCCAGCTCACCTCTCCCCAGGGGGGAGACCCAGTACTTC,CASSPLPRGETQYF
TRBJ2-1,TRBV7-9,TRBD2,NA,TGTGCCAGCAGCCCGACTAGCGGGGACAATGAGCAGTTCTTC,CASSPTSGDNEQFF
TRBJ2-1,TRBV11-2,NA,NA,TGTGCCAGCAGCCCTCGGGTGGCAGCGTCCTACAATGAGCAGTTCTTC,CASSPRVAASYNEQFF
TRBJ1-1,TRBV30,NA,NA,TGTGCCTGGTTAATAGCGGGACCTGGCACTGAAGCTTTCTTT,CAWLIAGPGTEAFF
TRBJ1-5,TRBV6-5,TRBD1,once,TGTGCCAGCAGCGTAGACAGGGTTGGCAATCAGCCCCAGCATTTT,CASSVDRVGNQPQHF
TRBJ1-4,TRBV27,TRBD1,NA,TGTGCCAGCAGACCAACCGGACAGGGATACTTTGCAACTAATGAAAAACTGTTTTTT,CASRPTGQGYFATNEKLFF
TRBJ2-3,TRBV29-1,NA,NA,TGCAGCGTTGACCGGGGACTGACCACAGATACGCAGTATTTT,CSVDRGLTTDTQYF
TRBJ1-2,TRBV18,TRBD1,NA,TGTGCCAGCTCACCATGGACAGGGGATGGCTACACCTTC,CASSPWTGDGYTF
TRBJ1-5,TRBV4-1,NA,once,TGCGCCAGCAGCCAAGATTCCCCAGGGTCTTTCAATCAGCCCCAGCATTTT,CASSQDSPGSFNQPQHF
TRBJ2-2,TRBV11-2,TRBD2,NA,TGTGCCAGCAGCTTGACCGTTCTAGCGGGTGGATTGACGGGGGAGCTGTTTTTT,CASSLTVLAGGLTGELFF
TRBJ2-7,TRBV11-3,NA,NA,TGTGCCAGCAGCTTAGAGGGGCAGGGTTACGAGCAGTACTTC,CASSLEGQGYEQYF